This T cell receptor beta chain was identified in a study of blood T cell repertoires in COVID-19. In germline, CDR1 is LGHNT, CDR2 FRNRAP. V lost 7 bases to trimming and J lost 8 bases; unmatched junction nucleotides: 11. CDR3 length equals 15 residues. TCRdb keeps only in-frame clones here, not all; method: immunoSEQ multiplex PCR. The sample shows around 700,000 clones, 90% of them seen only once. The receptor was derived from a young woman with acute or convalescent COVID-19. Sequenced sample: peripheral blood. This chain joins TRBV12-5 and TRBJ1-6, with 7 bases aligning to TRBD1. CDR3 nucleotide sequence: TGTGCTAGTGCCCCGGACAGGCGGCGGGATTCACCCCTCCACTTT. Its protein is CASAPDRRRDSPLHF.